The source of this T cell receptor beta chain is a study of T-cell reconstitution after alpha-beta-depleted transplantation in children. This clonotype was counted at least ten times. During its preparation, the TCRbeta library received unique molecular identifiers. A single record per CDR3 protein comes from TCRdb applying MiXCR to the PCR reads. The table has about 460,000 distinct CDR3 sequences, around 12% seen once; the top ten hold about 5%. The material was PBMCs from the stem cell graft donor, obtained from the stem cell graft. This clonotype was obtained from a human donor who donated a stem cell graft to a child with combined immunodeficiency.

The CDR3 DNA reads TGTGCCAGCAGTTTCATCCTCCCTAGGGGGAACACTGAAGCTTTCTTT. Residues: CASSFILPRGNTEAFF. The rearrangement joins TRBV12-3 or TRBV12-4 to TRBJ1-1; TRBD1 might be the D (5 bases). The V end was cut by 3 bases, the J end by 1 base, with 15 bases between. This CDR3 region has 16 residues.